This note documents a single T cell receptor (beta chain) sequence. This specimen belongs to a study of T cell responses to AZD1222 COVID-19 vaccine. Assay: immunoSEQ multiplex PCR; the TCRdb copy retains only in-frame clones and omits some. The profile covers around 140,000 clones, with roughly 92% appearing a single time and approximately 1.5% taken by the ten largest. The length of the CDR3 is 15 residues. In germline, CDR1 is LGHDT, CDR2 YNNKEL (reference sequence). With 0 bases removed from V and 9 bases from J, the gap between germline ends came to 15 bases. The chain recombines TRBV3-1 (or the pseudogene TRBV3-2) with TRBJ2-1; maybe TRBD1 (6 bases). The origin of this receptor is an adult in good health. Sequences were derived from peripheral blood, sampled on day 0 of AZD1222 vaccination. CDR3 coding DNA: TGTGCCAGCAGCCAAGATCCCGCAGGGGAGACTGAGCAGTTCTTC. Translating gives CASSQDPAGETEQFF.